The 26 T cell receptor beta chains presented below share a single source sample, sequenced in a study of cytomegalovirus exposure and HLA in healthy donors. The PCR was carried out with 60 Vbeta primers and 13 Jbeta primers. This table comes from immunoSEQ multiplex PCR, and its TCRdb copy is limited to in-frame clones, with some not included. The sample lists more than 150,000 clones, over 75% seen once, with about 10% in the top ten. Material for sequencing was PBMCs. All receptors derive from a man younger than 35 in good health and CMV-seropositive.

The chain links TRBV19 to TRBJ2-7; D gene unclear. Deletions cut 4 bases from V and 0 bases from J, with 7 bases between. Per the germline V gene, CDR1 is LNHDA and CDR2 is SQIVND (reference sequence). The CDR3 sequence is 13 residues long. The CDR3 nucleotides are TGTGCCAGTAGTACTCAGGACTCCTACGAGCAGTACTTC. Amino acid sequence: CASSTQDSYEQYF. The full variable domain, its missing parts supplied by reference TRBV19 and TRBJ2-7, is DGGITQSPKYLFRKEGQNVTLSCEQNLNHDAMYWYRQDPGQGLRLIYYSQIVNDFQKGDIAEGYSVSREKKESFPLTVTSAQKNPTAFYLCASSTQDSYEQYFGPGTRLTVT.

The chain is built from TRBV5-4 and TRBJ2-5; TRBD2 aligns across 8 bases. The J call may be incorrect, as the DNA end agrees better with TRBJ2-7. The germline gives CDR1 SGHNT, CDR2 YYREEE (reference sequence). There are 15 residues in the CDR3. CDR3 in amino acids: CASSLASAGGNEQYF. The DNA of the CDR3 is TGTGCCAGCAGCTTGGCCTCCGCGGGGGGCAACGAGCAGTACTTC.

This chain links TRBV7-2 with TRBJ1-2, with 8 bases identical to TRBD1. With V trimmed by 5 bases and J by 4 bases, 6 bases remained unmatched. Germline V lookup: CDR1 SGHTA, CDR2 FQGNSA. The CDR3 has 14 amino acids. The CDR3 reads CASSRQGLSYGYTF. In nucleotides, the CDR3 is TGTGCCAGCAGCCGACAGGGGCTGAGCTATGGCTACACCTTC. Using reference TRBV7-2 and TRBJ1-2 for the parts outside the CDR3, the full variable domain is GAGVSQSPSNKVTEKGKDVELRCDPISGHTALYWYRQSLGQGLEFLIYFQGNSAPDKSGLPSDRFSAERTGGSVSTLTIQRTQQEDSAVYLCASSRQGLSYGYTFGSGTRLTVV.

V gene TRBV19 combines with J gene TRBJ1-5; 7 bases are shared with TRBD1. Germline CDR1 reads LNHDA; CDR2 reads SQIVND (reference sequence). CDR3 length: 18 amino acids. V shed 5 bases and J 0 bases; nucleotides not matched to a gene: 13. CDR3 sequence reads: CASSAPGQPFYSNQPQHF. In nucleotides, the CDR3 is TGTGCCAGTAGTGCCCCGGGACAGCCCTTTTATAGCAATCAGCCCCAGCATTTT.

V is TRBV2 and J is TRBJ2-2; possibly TRBD1 for D (5 bases). CDR1 is SNHLY and CDR2 is FYNNEI in the germline V gene. Trimming removed 4 bases from V and 5 bases from J, with 14 bases in between. The length of the CDR3 is 15 residues. The CDR3: CASSGGVLQTGELFF. Here the CDR3 DNA reads TGTGCCAGCAGTGGGGGCGTTCTACAGACCGGGGAGCTGTTTTTT.

This clone was detected only a few times. The chain carries TRBV4-2 and TRBJ2-7; TRBD2 might be the D (5 bases). The germline gives CDR1 LGHNA, CDR2 YNFKEQ. Trimming stripped 0 bases from V and 3 bases from J, with 9 bases between. The CDR3 is 14 amino acids. The chain's CDR3 is CASSQERGLYEQYF. CDR3 coding DNA: TGTGCCAGCAGCCAAGAACGAGGACTCTACGAGCAGTACTTC.

The chain uses TRBV6-1 and TRBJ1-2; the D is unclear. The CDR3 consists of 12 residues. Germline V gene sequence: CDR1 MNHNS, CDR2 SASEGT. The V end was cut by 1 base, the J end by 4 bases, with 4 bases between. The CDR3 DNA is TGTGCCAGCAGTGAAGACACCTATGGCTACACCTTC. Protein sequence: CASSEDTYGYTF.

This sequence joins TRBV6-5 and TRBJ1-2; possible D gene TRBD1, 6 bases. The CDR3 length is 14 residues. Trimming cost V 5 bases and J 8 bases, with 18 bases left between them. CDR1 is MNHEY, CDR2 SVGAGI, per germline. The CDR3 coding sequence is TGTGCCAGCAGTGAACAACAGGGTCAAGTCGGCTACACCTTC. Its protein is CASSEQQGQVGYTF.

V gene TRBV5-6 combines with J gene TRBJ1-1; perhaps TRBD1 as D (5 bases). The V gene lost 4 bases and the J gene lost 3 bases, with 13 bases spanning the gap. Germline CDR1 is SGHDT and CDR2 is YYEEEE. The CDR3 has 14 amino acids. The CDR3 DNA sequence: TGTGCCAGCAGCCCAGGGATTATAGACACTGAAGCTTTCTTT. Translating gives CASSPGIIDTEAFF.

This rearrangement joins TRBV27 to TRBJ2-2, with a weak D call TRBD2 (5 bases). V was trimmed by 1 base and J by 3 bases, leaving 6 bases between them. Germline CDR1 and CDR2: MNHEY and SMNVEV (reference sequence). The length of the CDR3 is 14 residues. CDR3 coding DNA: TGTGCCAGCAGTTTATTGAGGGACACCGGGGAGCTGTTTTTT. Its protein is CASSLLRDTGELFF.

This sequence joins TRBV13 and TRBJ1-2; 7 bases are shared with TRBD1. Germline assignment: CDR1 PRHDT and CDR2 FYEKMQ (reference sequence). The V and J ends lost 0 bases and 6 bases, in that order; junction bases with no gene match: 10. This CDR3 contains 16 residues. The CDR3 sequence: CASSLGHGQEIDGYTF. The CDR3 nucleotides are TGTGCCAGCAGCTTAGGCCATGGACAGGAGATAGATGGCTACACCTTC.

V is TRBV7-9 and J is TRBJ1-4, with 9 bases that match TRBD1. V was pared by 2 bases and J by 8 bases, with 3 bases of the junction left unmatched. The CDR3 extends over 14 amino acids. Germline CDR1 SEHNR, CDR2 FQNEAQ (reference sequence). The CDR3 reads CASSLTTGGEKLFF. CDR3 DNA: TGTGCCAGCAGCTTAACGACAGGGGGGGAAAAACTGTTTTTT. Together with reference TRBV7-9 and TRBJ1-4, the CDR3 gives the full variable domain: DTGVSQNPRHKITKRGQNVTFRCDPISEHNRLYWYRQTLGQGPEFLTYFQNEAQLEKSRLLSDRFSAERPKGSFSTLEIQRTEQGDSAMYLCASSLTTGGEKLFFGSGTQLSVL.

V is TRBV10-3 and J is TRBJ2-7; TRBD2 matches at 9 bases. The CDR3 totals 14 residues. V was clipped by 2 bases and J by 3 bases; unmatched bases: 2. The V gene's germline CDR1 is ENHRY and CDR2 SYGVKD. The CDR3 here is CAISEERGVYEQYF. In DNA form, the CDR3 reads TGTGCCATCAGTGAGGAGCGGGGGGTCTACGAGCAGTACTTC.

The rearrangement uses TRBV6-4 and TRBJ2-1; no definite D call. Trimming removed 4 bases from V and 7 bases from J, with 11 bases in between. The CDR3 loop spans 13 amino acids. Germline values: CDR1 MRHNA, CDR2 SNTAGT. CDR3 nucleotide sequence: TGTGCCAGCAGTGGAACCGCTACTAATGAGCAGTTCTTC. This codes for CASSGTATNEQFF.

The chain links TRBV7-9 to TRBJ1-6; TRBD1 matches 8 bases. This CDR3 region has 13 residues. The germline gives CDR1 SEHNR, CDR2 FQNEAQ (reference sequence). V was pared by 5 bases and J by 6 bases, with 0 bases of the junction left unmatched. The CDR3 coding sequence is TGTGCCAGCAGCGGACAGGGTAATTCACCCCTCCACTTT. Protein: CASSGQGNSPLHF.

This clone occurred once. The chain employs TRBV6-5 and TRBJ2-7; 8 bases line up with TRBD1. CDR3 length equals 15 residues. V was clipped by 1 base and J by 6 bases; unmatched bases: 8. Germline V gene sequence: CDR1 MNHEY, CDR2 SVGAGI. The CDR3 protein is CASSYYRAGGAEQYF. In DNA, the CDR3 is TGTGCCAGCAGTTACTACCGGGCAGGGGGCGCCGAGCAGTACTTC.

This chain connects TRBV10-3 to TRBJ1-5; perhaps TRBD1 as D (5 bases). Deletions cut 4 bases from V and 3 bases from J, with 13 bases between. The germline gives CDR1 ENHRY, CDR2 SYGVKD. The CDR3 contains 15 residues. In DNA, the CDR3 is TGTGCCATCAGTGCCCAGGGCCTCCCCAATCAGCCCCAGCATTTT. The encoded protein is CAISAQGLPNQPQHF.

The sample holds a few counts of this clone. The chain is built from TRBV4-3 and TRBJ1-6, with D unresolved. The CDR3 covers 12 residues. Trimming pared 1 base from V and 7 bases from J, leaving 2 bases between. Germline values: CDR1 LGHNA, CDR2 YSLEER. DNA for the CDR3: TGCGCCAGCAGCCAAGCAAATTCACCCCTCCACTTT. Residues: CASSQANSPLHF.

J is TRBJ2-1 and V is TRBV29-1; TRBD1 matches 9 bases. V lost 4 bases and J lost 4; bases outside the gene matches: 5. CDR3 length: 14 amino acids. From germline, CDR1 is SQVTM and CDR2 ANQGSEA. The CDR3 spells CSVVLGQGYNEQFF. The DNA for the CDR3 is TGCAGCGTTGTCCTAGGACAGGGGTACAATGAGCAGTTCTTC.

This clone was seen just once. The chain carries TRBV7-9 and TRBJ2-5, with 8 bases lining up with TRBD2. From germline, CDR1 is SEHNR and CDR2 FQNEAQ (reference sequence). After removal of 2 bases from V and 5 bases from J, the junction contained 4 bases not matched to a gene. The CDR3 consists of 14 residues. The CDR3 sequence: CASSLRGGRETQYF. For the CDR3, the DNA is TGTGCCAGCAGCTTACGCGGGGGGCGGGAGACCCAGTACTTC. Supplemented by reference TRBV7-9 and TRBJ2-5, the full variable domain reads DTGVSQNPRHKITKRGQNVTFRCDPISEHNRLYWYRQTLGQGPEFLTYFQNEAQLEKSRLLSDRFSAERPKGSFSTLEIQRTEQGDSAMYLCASSLRGGRETQYFGPGTRLLVL.

The chain joins TRBV25-1 to TRBJ1-1, with D possibly being TRBD1 (5 bases). V was shortened by 10 bases and J by 6 bases, with 24 bases between the two germline ends. CDR1 is MGHDK, CDR2 SYGVNS, per germline. The CDR3 length is 15 residues. This CDR3 reads CATSIGGAPSSEAFF. DNA of the CDR3: TGTGCCACCAGCATTGGAGGGGCCCCGAGCTCTGAAGCTTTCTTT.

The CDR3 nucleotides are TGTGCCATCAGTGCGGGACAGGGGGCCTCTAATGAAAAACTGTTTTTT. It yields the protein CAISAGQGASNEKLFF. The V call is TRBV10-3, the J call TRBJ1-4; 12 positions agree with TRBD1. Germline values: CDR1 ENHRY, CDR2 SYGVKD. The CDR3 is 16 residues long. Unmatched junction bases numbered 3, after V lost 4 bases and J lost 3 bases.

The CDR3 loop reads CASSQGQGGLYEGYTF. DNA for the CDR3: TGCGCCAGCAGCCAGGGACAGGGGGGGCTTTATGAGGGCTACACCTTC. The chain uses TRBV4-1 and TRBJ1-2; 11 nucleotides match TRBD1. This CDR3 is 16 amino acids long. With 3 bases clipped from V and 8 bases from J, the junction kept 11 bases outside the gene matches. From germline, CDR1 is MGHRA and CDR2 YSYEKL.

The chain combines TRBV7-9 with TRBJ2-1, with 10 bases that match TRBD2. From germline, CDR1 is SEHNR and CDR2 FQNEAQ (reference sequence). The CDR3 is 14 residues long. DNA of the CDR3: TGTGCTGTTGATGGGGCTAGCGGGGGATCGTTGGTGTTCTTC. Protein sequence: CAVDGASGGSLVFF.

This rearrangement joins TRBV27 to TRBJ2-5, with D possibly TRBD2 on 5 matching bases. CDR3 length equals 13 residues. CDR1 is MNHEY, CDR2 SMNVEV, per germline (reference sequence). V dropped 4 bases and J dropped 3 bases, with 9 bases sitting between them. The CDR3: CASSSFGEETQYF. As DNA, the CDR3 is TGTGCCAGCAGTTCTTTCGGGGAAGAGACCCAGTACTTC.

This clone has only one observation. The V and J genes are TRBV9 and TRBJ1-6; D may be TRBD1 (6 bases). The CDR3 consists of 15 residues. V dropped 6 bases and J dropped 6 bases, with 16 bases sitting between them. Per the germline V gene, CDR1 is SGDLS and CDR2 is YYNGEE. CDR3 nucleotide sequence: TGTGCCAGCAATGACTTCGGACAGTTTAATTCACCCCTCCACTTT. Residues: CASNDFGQFNSPLHF.